These 21 T cell receptor beta chains originate from one sample sequenced in a study of cytomegalovirus exposure and HLA in healthy donors. PCR employed 60 Vbeta and 13 Jbeta primers. Assay: immunoSEQ multiplex PCR; the TCRdb copy retains only in-frame clones and omits some. The sample lists 120,000 or so clones; 70% to 80% were seen once. Input material: PBMCs. The receptors were gathered from a man aged 25-45 years in good health and CMV-seronegative.

The CDR3 reads CASSYGSGVSGNTIYF. The CDR3 DNA reads TGTGCCAGCAGTTACGGAAGCGGGGTGTCCGGAAACACCATATATTTT. The chain uses TRBV6-5 and TRBJ1-3; D is ambiguous. Per germline, CDR1 MNHEY and CDR2 SVGAGI. The CDR3 totals 16 residues. V gave up 2 bases and J gave up 4 bases, with 15 bases separating them.

This clone was found a few times. This sequence joins TRBV9 and TRBJ2-1, with D tentatively TRBD1 (5 bases). Trimming removed 3 bases at V and 0 bases at J, with 10 bases between. The germline gives CDR1 SGDLS, CDR2 YYNGEE. CDR3 length equals 15 residues. The CDR3 loop is CASSATVDSYNEQFF. DNA for the CDR3: TGTGCCAGCAGCGCGACAGTCGACTCCTACAATGAGCAGTTCTTC.

The chain links TRBV10-2 to TRBJ2-7; 12 nucleotides agree with TRBD1. After removal of 2 bases from V and 5 bases from J, the junction contained 7 bases not matched to a gene. The length of the CDR3 is 16 residues. Germline values: CDR1 WSHSY, CDR2 SAAADI. CDR3 sequence (DNA): TGCGCCAGCAGTGAGGGGACAGGGGGCGCATGGGACGAGCAGTACTTC. This gives the protein CASSEGTGGAWDEQYF.

The chain joins TRBV19 to TRBJ1-5; 9 nucleotides match TRBD1. CDR3 length: 17 residues. V lost 3 bases, J lost 5 bases, and 11 bases stayed unmatched. Germline CDR1 LNHDA, CDR2 SQIVND (reference sequence). CDR3 loop: CASSIGGTGIGHQPQHF. The CDR3, as DNA: TGTGCCAGTAGTATTGGAGGGACAGGGATCGGCCATCAGCCCCAGCATTTT.

The chain is built from TRBV6-5 and TRBJ2-3; 8 bases are shared with TRBD1. CDR1 and CDR2 (germline): MNHEY, SVGAGI. The length of the CDR3 is 14 residues. V lost 2 bases, J lost 7 bases, and 5 bases stayed unmatched. The CDR3, as DNA: TGTGCCAGCAGTTACGGGCAGGGGGCTTATACGCAGTATTTT. Protein product: CASSYGQGAYTQYF.

The sample holds one count of this clone. The rearrangement joins TRBV4-1 to TRBJ1-2; 8 bases align to TRBD1. Germline values: CDR1 MGHRA, CDR2 YSYEKL. After removal of 5 bases from V and 4 bases from J, the junction contained 6 bases not matched to a gene. The CDR3 consists of 14 residues. CDR3 bases: TGCGCCAGCAGCTCACGGGACAGGTCCTATGGCTACACCTTC. Its translation is CASSSRDRSYGYTF.

The chain joins TRBV6-1 to TRBJ2-3; the D gene is possibly TRBD1 (7 bases). With 11 bases removed from V and 2 bases from J, the gap between germline ends came to 14 bases. There are 13 residues in the CDR3. Germline CDR1 MNHNS, CDR2 SASEGT. The CDR3 DNA follows: TGTGCCTTCAGGGGGGAATTCACAGATACGCAGTATTTT. The encoded protein is CAFRGEFTDTQYF.

The genes are TRBV10-3 and TRBJ1-1, with TRBD1 matching 11 bases. Unmatched junction bases numbered 6, after V lost 4 bases and J lost 5 bases. CDR1 is ENHRY, CDR2 SYGVKD, per germline. The CDR3 is 15 residues long. The CDR3 sequence: CAISGGQGVGTEAFF. CDR3 nucleotides: TGTGCCATCAGTGGGGGACAGGGGGTAGGAACTGAAGCTTTCTTT.

V gene TRBV5-1 combines with J gene TRBJ2-3; 7 nucleotides agree with TRBD1. With 4 bases clipped from V and 6 bases from J, the junction kept 8 bases outside the gene matches. Per germline, CDR1 SGHRS and CDR2 YFSETQ. The CDR3 totals 14 residues. The CDR3 loop is CASSARTGLDTQYF. CDR3 nucleotides: TGCGCCAGCAGCGCCAGGACAGGTCTGGATACGCAGTATTTT.

This clone was seen only a few times. The chain combines TRBV30 with TRBJ2-7; the match to TRBD2 covers 7 bases. The CDR3 totals 12 residues. V gave up 4 bases and J gave up 1 base; unmatched junction bases: 1. Germline-derived CDR1 and CDR2 are GTSNPN and SVGIG (reference sequence). The chain's CDR3 is CAWMGGSYEQYF. The CDR3 DNA follows: TGTGCCTGGATGGGGGGGTCCTACGAGCAGTACTTC.

V is TRBV18 and J is TRBJ1-4; the D gene is possibly TRBD1 (6 bases). From germline, CDR1 is KGHSH and CDR2 LQKENI. V was pared by 2 bases and J by 12 bases, with 13 bases between. The CDR3 has 13 amino acids. CDR3 amino acids: CASSPTGLEELFF. The CDR3, as DNA: TGTGCCAGCTCACCAACAGGGCTTGAGGAACTGTTTTTT. Full variable domain (missing parts from reference TRBV18 and TRBJ1-4): NAGVMQNPRHLVRRRGQEARLRCSPMKGHSHVYWYRQLPEEGLKFMVYLQKENIIDESGMPKERFSAEFPKEGPSILRIQQVVRGDSAAYFCASSPTGLEELFFGSGTQLSVL.

This clone was picked up one time. The rearrangement links TRBV7-9 to TRBJ1-1, with D uncertain. Germline values: CDR1 SEHNR, CDR2 FQNEAQ (reference sequence). This CDR3 spans 13 amino acids. V dropped 3 bases and J dropped 3 bases, with 8 bases sitting between them. This CDR3 reads CASSLNRDTEAFF. Here the CDR3 DNA reads TGTGCCAGCAGCTTGAATCGAGACACTGAAGCTTTCTTT.

This chain connects TRBV18 to TRBJ2-7; 7 bases agree with TRBD1. Unmatched junction bases numbered 8, after V lost 6 bases and J lost 3 bases. The CDR3 runs to 14 residues. Germline assignment: CDR1 KGHSH and CDR2 LQKENI. CDR3 bases: TGTGCCAGCTCCCGCCGGGACAGCGACTACGAGCAGTACTTC. This sequence encodes CASSRRDSDYEQYF.

The rearrangement joins TRBV6-1 to TRBJ2-7; 7 nucleotides agree with TRBD1. CDR1 and CDR2 (germline): MNHNS, SASEGT. V trimming: 6 bases; J trimming: 5 bases; junction bases outside the gene matches: 10. The CDR3 consists of 14 residues. The CDR3 sequence: CASRGTGAGDEQYF. CDR3 DNA sequence: TGTGCCAGCAGGGGTACAGGGGCCGGGGACGAGCAGTACTTC.

The V and J genes are TRBV2 and TRBJ2-7, with 7 bases aligning to TRBD1. Germline V gene data show CDR1 as SNHLY and CDR2 as FYNNEI. The J segment lost 2 bases and the V segment lost 6 bases, leaving 16 bases of the junction unmatched. The length of the CDR3 is 17 residues. DNA of the CDR3: TGTGCCAGCAGCGAGGGGTGGGGATGGGACAGCACCTACGAGCAGTACTTC. This codes for CASSEGWGWDSTYEQYF. The variable domain in full, with the rest retrieved from reference TRBV2 and TRBJ2-7, is EPEVTQTPSHQVTQMGQEVILRCVPISNHLYFYWYRQILGQKVEFLVSFYNNEISEKSEIFDDQFSVERPDGSNFTLKIRSTKLEDSAMYFCASSEGWGWDSTYEQYFGPGTRLTVT.

The chain carries TRBV29-1 and TRBJ2-1; 13 nucleotides align to TRBD2. V lost 6 bases to trimming and J lost 11 bases; unmatched junction nucleotides: 10. The CDR3 sequence is 14 residues long. In germline, CDR1 is SQVTM, CDR2 ANQGSEA. CDR3 in DNA: TGCAGCGTCGCTCCGGGACTAGCGGGGAGACAGCAGTTCTTC. The encoded protein is CSVAPGLAGRQQFF.

The V and J genes are TRBV5-1 and TRBJ1-2, with 7 positions matching TRBD1. V dropped 0 bases and J dropped 5; count of bases not matched to a gene: 13. From germline, CDR1 is SGHRS and CDR2 YFSETQ. CDR3 length: 17 amino acids. The CDR3 nucleotides read TGCGCCAGCAGCTTGGTGGGGACAGAGATTTCTTTTTATGGCTACACCTTC. It encodes CASSLVGTEISFYGYTF.

The chain employs TRBV28 and TRBJ1-1; D is ambiguous. The CDR3 runs to 15 residues. Germline CDR1 is MDHEN and CDR2 is SYDVKM. Trimming left V 4 bases short and J 1 base short, with 13 bases between. As DNA, the CDR3 is TGTGCCAGCAGTTCTTGGGCCGCGGGGAACACTGAAGCTTTCTTT. Translating gives CASSSWAAGNTEAFF.

The chain is built from TRBV28 and TRBJ2-5; the match to TRBD1 covers 12 bases. Germline trimming cut 5 bases from V and 7 bases from J; bases unmatched to any gene: 11. CDR1 and CDR2 from the germline V gene are MDHEN and SYDVKM. This CDR3 has 16 residues. The DNA of the CDR3 is TGTGCCAGCAGTCCCGGTAGGGACAGGGGGCAACGGACCCAGTACTTC. This translates into CASSPGRDRGQRTQYF.

The chain recombines TRBV11-3 with TRBJ2-1, with D possibly matching TRBD2 (6 bases). The V gene lost 4 bases and the J gene lost 8 bases, with 12 bases spanning the gap. Germline values: CDR1 SGHNT, CDR2 YENEEA. This CDR3 has 13 amino acids. Here the CDR3 DNA reads TGTGCCAGCAGCTCCGAGACTAGAGATGAGCAGTTCTTC. Translating it yields CASSSETRDEQFF.

The chain couples TRBV10-1 to TRBJ2-3; a possible D gene is TRBD1 (6 bases). The CDR3 contains 15 residues. V was cut by 5 bases and J by 0 bases, with 12 bases left in between. Germline values: CDR1 WNHNN, CDR2 SYGVQD (reference sequence). CDR3 region: CASSLGGSSTDTQYF. The CDR3 DNA is TGCGCCAGCAGTCTAGGGGGATCTAGCACAGATACGCAGTATTTT.